Listed below are T cell receptor beta chains from one sample, sequenced in a study of T cells in narcolepsy. Profiling relied on immunoSEQ multiplex PCR, and the TCRdb table lists in-frame clones only, not all of them. The data contain 20,000 to 25,000 clones, about 91% of them seen just once; the ten biggest clones take up approximately 1.2%. Sample: CD45RA- memory CD4+ T cells from PBMCs. The receptors were gathered from a human donor with narcolepsy. Both conserved end residues are part of each CDR3. D genes are given only for firm matches. Rows may omit the clone size; those that give it use once, few, many or a size class.

clone size	D gene	CDR3 length	V gene	J gene	CDR3 DNA	CDR3 protein
-	-	12	TRBV7-2	TRBJ2-7	TGTGCCAGCAGCTCCGCCTACTACGAGCAGTACTTC	CASSSAYYEQYF
-	-	15	TRBV5-1	TRBJ2-1	TGCGCCAGCAGCTTGGCCTTAACCTCCTACAATGAGCAGTTCTTC	CASSLALTSYNEQFF
-	TRBD2	14	TRBV5-4	TRBJ2-1	TGTGCCAGCAGTCCCCGGGGAGGGTGGGATGAGCAGTTCTTC	CASSPRGGWDEQFF
-	TRBD2	15	TRBV5-6	TRBJ2-1	TGTGCCAGCAGCTTGGCCGGGACTAGCTTGGTTGAGCAGTTCTTC	CASSLAGTSLVEQFF
-	-	16	TRBV10-3	TRBJ2-5	TGTGCCATCGAGACAATGACAGGGAGGGTGGAAGAGACCCAGTACTTC	CAIETMTGRVEETQYF
-	-	12	TRBV29-1	TRBJ1-1	TGCAGCGTTGTACGGGTGAACACTGAAGCTTTCTTT	CSVVRVNTEAFF
-	TRBD2	13	TRBV27	TRBJ2-7	TGTGCCAGCAGTTTAACGGCGGGAGGCGAGCAGTACTTC	CASSLTAGGEQYF
-	TRBD2	17	TRBV7-6	TRBJ2-1	TGTGCCAGCAGCTTAGAAGCTAGCGGGAGAACTTACAATGAGCAGTTCTTC	CASSLEASGRTYNEQFF
once	TRBD1	14	TRBV7-9	TRBJ2-5	TGTGCCAGCAGCCAGACAGGGGGTGGTGAGACCCAGTACTTC	CASSQTGGGETQYF
-	-	15	TRBV28	TRBJ1-3	TGTGCCAGCAGTTCCCCCCAAGGTTCTGGAAACACCATATATTTT	CASSSPQGSGNTIYF
once	TRBD1	12	TRBV7-2	TRBJ1-1	TGTGCCAGCAGCCTCCGACAGGGGAAAGCTTTCTTT	CASSLRQGKAFF
-	-	17	TRBV18	TRBJ2-2	TGTGCCAGCTCACCAGCAGGTCCACTGAAGAACACCGGGGAGCTGTTTTTT	CASSPAGPLKNTGELFF
-	-	14	TRBV18	TRBJ2-7	TGTGCCAGCTCACCAAGCAGGGGTGGCTACGAGCAGTACTTC	CASSPSRGGYEQYF
-	-	15	TRBV19	TRBJ2-7	TGTGCCAGTAGTAGGACCGAGCAGGCCTCCTACGAGCAGTACTTC	CASSRTEQASYEQYF
-	-	14	TRBV2	TRBJ1-4	TGTGCCAGTAAATCAGACACCCGTAATGAAAAACTGTTTTTT	CASKSDTRNEKLFF
-	TRBD2	16	TRBV5-4	TRBJ2-3	TGTGCCAGCAGCTCCCGCCTAGCGGGAGGCACAGATACGCAGTATTTT	CASSSRLAGGTDTQYF
-	TRBD2	16	TRBV30	TRBJ2-5	TGTGCCTGGACCTTGGGGGCCCGGTTAAGCGGGGGGACCCAGTACTTC	CAWTLGARLSGGTQYF
-	-	13	TRBV2	TRBJ2-7	TGTGCCAGCAGTGAAAGCCTGGAGGACGGGCAGTACTTC	CASSESLEDGQYF
-	-	14	TRBV29-1	TRBJ1-5	TGCAGCGTTCTCGACAGGTCCAGCAATCAGCCCCAGCATTTT	CSVLDRSSNQPQHF
-	-	11	TRBV6-5	TRBJ1-2	TGTGCCAGCAAGGGTGACTATGGCTACACCTTC	CASKGDYGYTF
-	-	13	TRBV27	TRBJ1-1	TGTGCCACATTCTACCTGAGGTACACTGAAGCTTTCTTT	CATFYLRYTEAFF
-	-	15	TRBV6-6	TRBJ2-5	TGTGCCAGCAGTTACTCTTCCGGGGCAAGAGAGACCCAGTACTTC	CASSYSSGARETQYF
-	TRBD2	16	TRBV7-7	TRBJ2-2	TGTGCTAGCAGCTCCGGGAGGGGGACGGGAGCCGGGGAGCTGTTTTTT	CASSSGRGTGAGELFF
-	TRBD2	12	TRBV29-1	TRBJ2-3	TGCAGCGTGCGGGGGAGCACAGATACGCAGTATTTT	CSVRGSTDTQYF
-	-	14	TRBV2	TRBJ1-2	TGTGCCAGCAGGGGATTTGGGGACATCTATGGCTACACCTTC	CASRGFGDIYGYTF
few	-	17	TRBV7-2	TRBJ2-4	TGTGCCAGCAGCTTAGTATGGGGGTCAGGATTAAAAAACATTCAGTACTTC	CASSLVWGSGLKNIQYF
-	-	14	TRBV5-4	TRBJ2-7	TGTGCCAGCAGCCCCGGGGAGACATTGAGCGAGCAGTACTTC	CASSPGETLSEQYF
-	-	15	TRBV29-1	TRBJ1-1	TGCAGCGTTGAGGGACCTCTACTCCCGAACACTGAAGCTTTCTTT	CSVEGPLLPNTEAFF
-	-	12	TRBV5-6	TRBJ1-4	TGTGCCAGCAGCCTAACTTCAGGGGAACTGTTTTTT	CASSLTSGELFF
-	-	14	TRBV11-2	TRBJ2-3	TGTGCCAGCAGTCCAAGGGGGACCACAGATACGCAGTATTTT	CASSPRGTTDTQYF
-	-	13	TRBV2	TRBJ2-7	TGTGCCAGCAGTGAAGACTTATCCTACGAGCAGTACTTC	CASSEDLSYEQYF
-	-	15	TRBV19	TRBJ1-1	TGTGCCAGTAATTCGTGGCGCGGGCGCGACACTGAAGCTTTCTTT	CASNSWRGRDTEAFF
-	TRBD1	16	TRBV7-2	TRBJ1-2	TGTGCCAGCAGCCCGTGGATGACAGGGGGCGGCTATGGCTACACCTTC	CASSPWMTGGGYGYTF
-	TRBD2	15	TRBV9	TRBJ2-1	TGTGCCAGCAGCGTAGCGACTAGCGGGAGAAATGAGCAGTTCTTC	CASSVATSGRNEQFF
-	-	14	TRBV6-6	TRBJ1-5	TGTGCCAGCAGCATGGGACACCGCAATCAGCCCCAGCATTTT	CASSMGHRNQPQHF
once	TRBD2	15	TRBV9	TRBJ2-7	TGTGCCAGCAGCCCCCGGGGGGTCCAGGGCTACGAGCAGTACTTC	CASSPRGVQGYEQYF
-	TRBD1	12	TRBV30	TRBJ2-5	TGTGCCTGGAGTGATCGCGGACAGGTGCAGTACTTC	CAWSDRGQVQYF
-	-	15	TRBV5-1	TRBJ1-1	TGCGCCAGCAGCTTGGGAGCAGGGGCCCTTCGTGAAGCTTTCTTT	CASSLGAGALREAFF
-	TRBD1	14	TRBV19	TRBJ2-1	TGTGCCAGTAGTCGGCAGGGGGCTGTCAATGAGCAGTTCTTC	CASSRQGAVNEQFF
once	-	13	TRBV5-4	TRBJ2-5	TGTGCCAGCAGTGACTGGTCCCAAGAGACCCAGTACTTC	CASSDWSQETQYF
-	TRBD2	16	TRBV4-1	TRBJ2-3	TGCGCCAGCAGGCAGAACCCTAGCGGGAGCACAGATACGCAGTATTTT	CASRQNPSGSTDTQYF
-	-	14	TRBV19	TRBJ1-2	TGTGCCAGTAGACCCCGTGGAGGGAACTATGGCTACACCTTC	CASRPRGGNYGYTF
-	-	15	TRBV10-3	TRBJ1-5	TGTGCCATCAGGGCCGGGACAAATAGCAATCAGCCCCAGCATTTT	CAIRAGTNSNQPQHF
once	-	10	TRBV27	TRBJ1-1	TGTGCCAGCCCCGAACCGGGAGCTTTCTTT	CASPEPGAFF
-	-	13	TRBV18	TRBJ1-5	TGTGCCAGCTCACCAGACAGTCGAATGCCCCAGCATTTT	CASSPDSRMPQHF
once	TRBD1	14	TRBV6-5	TRBJ1-1	TGTGTCAGCAACCCGACAGGGGGGGTGCCTGAAGCTTTCTTT	CVSNPTGGVPEAFF
-	-	12	TRBV2	TRBJ2-7	TGTGCCAGCACGCCGGCAGCCTACGAGCAGTACTTC	CASTPAAYEQYF